The 13 T cell receptor beta chains in this list originate from one sample, sequenced in a study of T cells after yellow fever vaccination. TCRdb ran MiXCR on the 5' RACE reads and lists one entry per CDR3 protein. Seen here are about 630,000 distinct CDR3 sequences, around 12% observed once, and the top ten hold under 15%. Sequenced material: PBMCs, taken on the day of the yellow fever booster vaccination. The receptors here all came from a man between 25 and 39 years old who received the YFV17D yellow fever vaccine.

The J gene is TRBJ2-3, the V gene TRBV12-5; the match to TRBD2 covers 8 bases. V trimming: 5 bases; J trimming: 0 bases; junction bases outside the gene matches: 13. The CDR3 length is 18 residues. The germline CDR1 and CDR2 sequences are LGHNT and FRNRAP. The CDR3, as DNA: TGTGCTAGTGGTCTTAGACGGGGGGGAAGGATGAGCACAGATACGCAGTATTTT. Translation gives CASGLRRGGRMSTDTQYF.

This clonotype was counted between two and nine times. The rearrangement links TRBV5-5 to TRBJ1-6; 9 bases fit TRBD1. The germline V gene encodes CDR1 SGHKS and CDR2 YYEKEE (reference sequence). The CDR3 sequence is 14 residues long. The junction had 5 bases not matched to a gene; V was cut back by 4 bases and J by 9 bases. CDR3 coding DNA: TGTGCCAGCAGCAGGGGACAGGGTGTTTCACCCCTCCACTTT. This gives the protein CASSRGQGVSPLHF.

This clonotype came up many times. J is TRBJ2-5 and V is TRBV7-9; 10 bases match TRBD1. This CDR3 spans 14 amino acids. Germline assignment: CDR1 SEHNR and CDR2 FQNEAQ (reference sequence). The V gene end was trimmed by 4 bases and the J gene end by 5 bases; junction bases not matched to a gene: 4. The CDR3 nucleotides are TGTGCCAGCAGCTCGACAGGGGGCGGCGAGACCCAGTACTTC. It translates to CASSSTGGGETQYF.

This clonotype was counted a few times. V usage is TRBV18 and J usage is TRBJ2-1, with 13 bases aligning to TRBD2. CDR3 length: 15 residues. Losses at the gene ends were 5 bases for V and 7 bases for J; bases not matched to a gene: 5. Germline loops: CDR1 KGHSH, CDR2 LQKENI. The CDR3 DNA reads TGTGCCAGCTCAACCGGGACTAGCGGGACGAATGAGCAGTTCTTC. This codes for CASSTGTSGTNEQFF. The complete variable domain, with remaining parts taken from reference TRBV18 and TRBJ2-1, reads NAGVMQNPRHLVRRRGQEARLRCSPMKGHSHVYWYRQLPEEGLKFMVYLQKENIIDESGMPKERFSAEFPKEGPSILRIQQVVRGDSAAYFCASSTGTSGTNEQFFGPGTRLTVL.

The V call is TRBV7-3, the J call TRBJ1-1, with D possibly being TRBD1 (6 bases). The germline CDR1 and CDR2 sequences are SGHTA and FQGTGA. Deletions cut 5 bases from V and 4 bases from J, with 11 bases between. The CDR3 is made up of 13 amino acids. The CDR3 DNA sequence: TGTGCCAGCAGCATTGGGACACTCACTGAAGCTTTCTTT. The encoded protein is CASSIGTLTEAFF.

This clonotype was found many times. V usage is TRBV29-1 and J usage is TRBJ2-7; D call uncertain. V gave up 4 bases and J gave up 3 bases, with 19 bases separating them. The CDR3 runs 15 residues. Looked up from germline, CDR1 is SQVTM and CDR2 is ANQGSEA. The DNA of the CDR3 is TGCAGCGTTGTTAGTATCTTGGGGAAGCTCTACGAGCAGTACTTC. It translates to CSVVSILGKLYEQYF.

This clonotype was counted only a few times. The chain uses TRBV7-7 and TRBJ2-3, with D tentatively TRBD2 (5 bases). Per germline, CDR1 SSHAT and CDR2 FNYEAQ (reference sequence). With 10 bases removed from V and 6 bases from J, the gap between germline ends came to 11 bases. The CDR3 has 11 amino acids. The CDR3 loop is CATGVGDTQYF. In nucleotides, the CDR3 is TGTGCCACCGGGGTAGGGGATACGCAGTATTTT.

The chain has TRBV7-9 and TRBJ2-1, with 10 bases matching TRBD2. J lost 7 bases, V lost 8 bases, and 11 bases had no gene match. The CDR3 runs 15 residues. Germline CDR1 and CDR2: SEHNR and FQNEAQ (reference sequence). CDR3 in amino acids: CASLSQREGINEQFF. The DNA of the CDR3 is TGTGCCAGCCTGAGCCAGCGGGAGGGCATAAATGAGCAGTTCTTC.

This chain uses TRBV7-9 with TRBJ2-3; 7 bases fit TRBD2. The length of the CDR3 is 14 residues. The germline gives CDR1 SEHNR, CDR2 FQNEAQ (reference sequence). The V gene end was trimmed by 7 bases and the J gene end by 4 bases; junction bases not matched to a gene: 8. The CDR3 is CASNPPRGADTQYF. CDR3 bases: TGTGCCAGCAACCCTCCCCGGGGGGCAGATACGCAGTATTTT.

A few counts support this clonotype. V is TRBV9 and J is TRBJ1-4, with D possibly TRBD1 on 6 matching bases. Germline V CDR1 and CDR2: SGDLS, YYNGEE. The CDR3 totals 18 residues. Trimming removed 3 bases at V and 2 bases at J, with 20 bases between. DNA of the CDR3: TGTGCCAGCAGCGCTCCTAAGCCAAAAAGGGGGACTAATGAAAAACTGTTTTTT. This encodes CASSAPKPKRGTNEKLFF.

The gene calls are TRBV20-1 and TRBJ2-7; maybe TRBD2 (6 bases). The CDR3 extends over 13 amino acids. V lost 3 bases and J lost 2, with 11 bases in between. Germline CDR1 and CDR2: DFQATT and SNEGSKA (reference sequence). The CDR3 coding sequence is TGCAGTGCTAGTTCCGGGACTGCCTACGAGCAGTACTTC. It specifies CSASSGTAYEQYF.

Only a few counts were recorded for this clonotype. V gene TRBV5-4 combines with J gene TRBJ2-7; 9 bases fit TRBD1. Trimming cost V 0 bases and J 6 bases; bases outside gene matches: 1. This CDR3 is built from 13 residues. The V gene's germline CDR1 is SGHNT and CDR2 YYREEE (reference sequence). This CDR3 reads CASSLATGGEQYF. The DNA for the CDR3 is TGTGCCAGCAGCTTGGCGACAGGGGGCGAGCAGTACTTC.

The chain has TRBV12-3 or TRBV12-4 and TRBJ2-1, with TRBD2 matching over 12 bases. The CDR3 is 19 amino acids. J gave up 1 base and V 5 bases, and 12 bases lay outside the gene matches. The CDR3 bases are TGTGCCAGCAGTGCCACCTCTAGCGGGAGGGCCCAGTCCTACAATGAGCAGTTCTTC. This gives the protein CASSATSSGRAQSYNEQFF.